The 2 T cell receptor beta chains listed next were all sequenced from one sample in a study of T-cell reconstitution after alpha-beta-depleted transplantation in children. The TCRbeta library was prepared with unique molecular identifiers. From the PCR reads, TCRdb called clonotypes with MiXCR, one entry per CDR3 protein. The table shows hundreds of thousands of distinct CDR3 sequences, with 13% occurring only once. This sample comprised PBMCs, obtained before TCRalphabeta/CD19-depleted stem cell transplant. These receptors originate from a girl between 2 and 10 years old with congenital amegakaryocytic thrombocytopenia, due to receive a stem cell transplant.

This clonotype was observed at least ten times. The rearrangement uses TRBV20-1 and TRBJ1-1; D perhaps matches TRBD1 (6 bases). V lost 0 bases and J lost 0, with 11 bases in between. The germline V gene has CDR1 DFQATT and CDR2 SNEGSKA (reference sequence). The CDR3 totals 15 residues. The CDR3 loop is CSARDQGTVNTEAFF. The CDR3 DNA reads TGCAGTGCTAGAGATCAGGGGACCGTGAACACTGAAGCTTTCTTT.

This clonotype was counted many times. The chain combines TRBV20-1 with TRBJ1-5; D unclear. The CDR3 length is 14 residues. V lost 4 bases to trimming and J lost 1 base, with 11 bases between them. The germline V gene has CDR1 DFQATT and CDR2 SNEGSKA (reference sequence). The CDR3 spells CSAMTDPSNQPQHF. DNA of the CDR3: TGCAGTGCTATGACGGACCCGAGCAATCAGCCCCAGCATTTT.